This TCR beta chain was captured by sequencing in a study of blood T cell repertoires in COVID-19. The overall study: The United States, Italy and Spain supplied acute and convalescent COVID-19 samples. The analysed material was cDNA or gDNA that came from T cells, B-cell-depleted T cells, or PBMCs.

The germline V gene has CDR1 LGHDT and CDR2 YNNKEL (reference sequence). With 2 bases clipped from V and 4 bases from J, the junction kept 1 base outside the gene matches. The CDR3 spans 14 residues. In regard to this clone: A much larger clone differs by one base, so this may be a read error.

In the authors' methods: Estimation of nucleated cell counts relied on the amplification of reference gene primers. TCRdb's copy holds only in-frame clones and misses some; the assay was immunoSEQ multiplex PCR. That table supplies the V and J calls and clone size; D and trimming were determined from the DNA. The table has approximately 300,000 clones, about 89% seen once. This clonotype was sampled from a man aged 18 to 29 who had recovered from COVID-19. J is TRBJ1-1 and V is TRBV3-1 (or the pseudogene TRBV3-2), with 10 bases that match TRBD1. The sequencing input was peripheral blood. CDR3 loop: CASSQWTGGTEAFF. CDR3 bases: TGTGCCAGCAGCCAATGGACAGGGGGCACTGAAGCTTTCTTT.